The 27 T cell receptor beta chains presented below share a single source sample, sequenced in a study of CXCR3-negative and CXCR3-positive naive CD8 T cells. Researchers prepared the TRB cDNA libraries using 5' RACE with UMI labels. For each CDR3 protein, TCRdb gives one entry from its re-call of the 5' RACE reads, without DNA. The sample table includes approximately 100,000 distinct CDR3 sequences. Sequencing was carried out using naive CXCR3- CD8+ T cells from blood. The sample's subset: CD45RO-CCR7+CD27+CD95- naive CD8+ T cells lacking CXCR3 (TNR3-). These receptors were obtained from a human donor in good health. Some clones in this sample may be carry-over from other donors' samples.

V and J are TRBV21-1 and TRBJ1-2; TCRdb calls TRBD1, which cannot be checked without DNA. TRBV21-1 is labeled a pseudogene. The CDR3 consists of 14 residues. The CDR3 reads CASISGTGAHGYTF.

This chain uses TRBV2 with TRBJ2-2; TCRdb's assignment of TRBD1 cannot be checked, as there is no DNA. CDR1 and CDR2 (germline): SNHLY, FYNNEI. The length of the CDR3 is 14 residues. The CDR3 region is CASSELGGTGELFF.

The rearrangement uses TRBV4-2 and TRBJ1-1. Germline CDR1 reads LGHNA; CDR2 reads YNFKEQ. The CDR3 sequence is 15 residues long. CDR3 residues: CASSQEIGANTEAFF.

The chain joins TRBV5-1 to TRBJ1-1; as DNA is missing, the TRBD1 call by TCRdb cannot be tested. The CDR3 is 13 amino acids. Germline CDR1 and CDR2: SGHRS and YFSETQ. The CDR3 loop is CASSAGYYTEAFF.

The CDR3 sequence is CASSDGRGLADEQYF. The rearrangement uses TRBV2 and TRBJ2-7; the TCRdb call, TRBD2, lacks DNA for checking. This CDR3 contains 15 residues. The germline CDR1 and CDR2 sequences are SNHLY and FYNNEI.

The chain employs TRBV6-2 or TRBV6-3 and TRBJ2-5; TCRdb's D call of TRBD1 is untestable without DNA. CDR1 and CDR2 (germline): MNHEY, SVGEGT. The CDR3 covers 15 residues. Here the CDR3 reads CASSSNPRGQETQYF.

The CDR3 loop is CASSLVDSASEQYF. The genes are TRBV12-3 or TRBV12-4 and TRBJ2-7; TCRdb designates TRBD2, a call that cannot be tested without DNA. The CDR3 runs to 14 residues.

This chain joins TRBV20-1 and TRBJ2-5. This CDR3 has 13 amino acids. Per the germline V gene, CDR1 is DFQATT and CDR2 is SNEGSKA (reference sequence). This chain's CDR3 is CSAREDGQETQYF.

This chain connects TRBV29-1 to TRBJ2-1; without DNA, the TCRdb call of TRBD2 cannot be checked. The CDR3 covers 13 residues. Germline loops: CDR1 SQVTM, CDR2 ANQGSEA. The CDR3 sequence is CSVLAGNYNEQFF.

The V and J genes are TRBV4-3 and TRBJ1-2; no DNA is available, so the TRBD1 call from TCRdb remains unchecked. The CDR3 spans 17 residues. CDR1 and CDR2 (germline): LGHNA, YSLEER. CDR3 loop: CASSQAPGTGVPYGYTF.

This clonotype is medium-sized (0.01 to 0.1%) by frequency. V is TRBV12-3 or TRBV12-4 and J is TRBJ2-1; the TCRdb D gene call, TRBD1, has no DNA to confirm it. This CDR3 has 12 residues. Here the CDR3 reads CASSPHPGEQFF.

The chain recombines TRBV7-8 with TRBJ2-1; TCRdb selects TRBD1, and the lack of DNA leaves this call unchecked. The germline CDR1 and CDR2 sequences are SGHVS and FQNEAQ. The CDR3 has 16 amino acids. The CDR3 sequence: CASRYGQPGDYNEQFF.

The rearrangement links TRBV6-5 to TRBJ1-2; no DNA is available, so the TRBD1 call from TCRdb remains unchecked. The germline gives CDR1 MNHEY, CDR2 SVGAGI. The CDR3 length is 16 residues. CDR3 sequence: CASSYTRAGLAYGYTF.

The CDR3: CSVERVGMTKPLPNEQFF. The chain combines TRBV29-1 with TRBJ2-1; TCRdb names TRBD2, which stays unverified in the absence of DNA. The CDR3 runs to 18 residues. Germline V CDR1 and CDR2: SQVTM, ANQGSEA.

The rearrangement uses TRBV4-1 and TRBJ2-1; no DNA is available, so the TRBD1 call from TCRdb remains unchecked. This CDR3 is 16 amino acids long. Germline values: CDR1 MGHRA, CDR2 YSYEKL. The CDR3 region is CASSPPGWQDRSEQFF.

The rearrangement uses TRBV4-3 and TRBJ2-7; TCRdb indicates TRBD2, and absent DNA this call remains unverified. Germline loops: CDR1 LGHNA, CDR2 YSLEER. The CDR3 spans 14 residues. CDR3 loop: CASSHASQGYEQYF.

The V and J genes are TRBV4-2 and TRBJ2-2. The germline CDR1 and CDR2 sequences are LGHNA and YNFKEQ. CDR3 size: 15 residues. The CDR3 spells CASSQDPGNTGELFF.

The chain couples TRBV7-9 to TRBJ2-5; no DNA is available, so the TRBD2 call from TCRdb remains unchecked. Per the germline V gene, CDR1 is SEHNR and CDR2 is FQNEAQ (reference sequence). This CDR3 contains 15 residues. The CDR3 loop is CASSHYVGPEETQYF.

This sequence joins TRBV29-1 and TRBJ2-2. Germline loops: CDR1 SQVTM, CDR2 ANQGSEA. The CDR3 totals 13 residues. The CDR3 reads CSVEEQDTGELFF.

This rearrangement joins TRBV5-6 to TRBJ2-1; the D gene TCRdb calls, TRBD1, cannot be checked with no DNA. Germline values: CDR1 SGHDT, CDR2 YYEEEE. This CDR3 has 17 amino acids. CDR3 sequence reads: CASSPLTGTGAYNEQFF. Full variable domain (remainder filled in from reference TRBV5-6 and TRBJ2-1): DAGVTQSPTHLIKTRGQQVTLRCSPKSGHDTVSWYQQALGQGPQFIFQYYEEEERQRGNFPDRFSGHQFPNYSSELNVNALLLGDSALYLCASSPLTGTGAYNEQFFGPGTRLTVL.

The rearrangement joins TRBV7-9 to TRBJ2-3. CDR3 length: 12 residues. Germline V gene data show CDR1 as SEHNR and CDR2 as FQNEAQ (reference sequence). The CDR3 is CASSLLPDTQYF.

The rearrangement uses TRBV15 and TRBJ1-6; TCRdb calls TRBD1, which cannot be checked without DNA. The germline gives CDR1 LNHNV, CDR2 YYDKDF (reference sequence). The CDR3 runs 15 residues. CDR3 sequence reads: CATSRGDRRNSPLHF.

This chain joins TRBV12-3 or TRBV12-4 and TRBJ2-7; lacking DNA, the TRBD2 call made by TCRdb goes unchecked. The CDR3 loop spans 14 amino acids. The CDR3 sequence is CASSRREEWYEQYF.

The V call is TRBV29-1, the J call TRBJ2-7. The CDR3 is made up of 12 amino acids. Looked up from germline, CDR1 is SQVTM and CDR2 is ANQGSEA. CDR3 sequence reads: CSVEQAGYEQYF.

Here the CDR3 reads CSVVGALAVISTDTQYF. The rearrangement uses TRBV29-1 and TRBJ2-3; TCRdb returns TRBD2, unconfirmable since there is no DNA. This CDR3 is built from 17 residues. Germline V gives CDR1 SQVTM, CDR2 ANQGSEA.

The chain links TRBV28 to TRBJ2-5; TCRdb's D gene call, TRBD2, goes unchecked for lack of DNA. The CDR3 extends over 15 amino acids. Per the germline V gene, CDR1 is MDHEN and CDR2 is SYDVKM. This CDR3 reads CASSFVAGIAETQYF.

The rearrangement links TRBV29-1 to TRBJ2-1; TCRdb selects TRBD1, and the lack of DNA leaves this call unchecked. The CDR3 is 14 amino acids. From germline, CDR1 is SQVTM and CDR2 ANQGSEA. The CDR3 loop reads CSVEDWGQVDEQFF.